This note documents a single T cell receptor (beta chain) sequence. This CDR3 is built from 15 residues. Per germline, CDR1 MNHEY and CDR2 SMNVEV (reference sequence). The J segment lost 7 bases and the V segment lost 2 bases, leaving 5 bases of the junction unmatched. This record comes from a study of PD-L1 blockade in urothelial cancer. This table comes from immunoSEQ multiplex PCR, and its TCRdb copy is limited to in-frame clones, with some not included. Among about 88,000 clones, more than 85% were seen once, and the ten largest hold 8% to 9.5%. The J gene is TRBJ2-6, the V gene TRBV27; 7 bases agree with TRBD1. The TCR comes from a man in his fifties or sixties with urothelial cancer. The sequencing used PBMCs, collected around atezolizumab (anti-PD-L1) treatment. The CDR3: CASSLTAGGANVLTF. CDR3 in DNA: TGTGCCAGCAGTTTAACGGCAGGGGGAGCCAACGTCCTGACTTTC.